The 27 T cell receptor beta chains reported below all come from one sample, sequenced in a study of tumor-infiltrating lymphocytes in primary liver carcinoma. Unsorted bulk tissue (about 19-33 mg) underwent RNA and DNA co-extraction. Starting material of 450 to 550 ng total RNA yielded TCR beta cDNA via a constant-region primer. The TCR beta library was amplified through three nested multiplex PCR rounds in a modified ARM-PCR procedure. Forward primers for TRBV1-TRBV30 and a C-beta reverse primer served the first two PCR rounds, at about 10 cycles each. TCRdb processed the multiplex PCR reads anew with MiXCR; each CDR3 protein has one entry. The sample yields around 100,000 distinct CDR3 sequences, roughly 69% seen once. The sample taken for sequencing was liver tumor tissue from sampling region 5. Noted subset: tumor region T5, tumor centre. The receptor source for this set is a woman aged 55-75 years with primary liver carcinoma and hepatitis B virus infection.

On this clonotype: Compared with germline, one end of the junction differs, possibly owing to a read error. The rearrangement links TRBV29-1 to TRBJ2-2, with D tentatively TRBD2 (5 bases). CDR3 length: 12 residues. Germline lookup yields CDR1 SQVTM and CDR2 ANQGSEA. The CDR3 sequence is CSVYTGTGEQFF. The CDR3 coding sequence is TGCAGCGTTTATACGGGAACCGGGGAGCAGTTTTTT.

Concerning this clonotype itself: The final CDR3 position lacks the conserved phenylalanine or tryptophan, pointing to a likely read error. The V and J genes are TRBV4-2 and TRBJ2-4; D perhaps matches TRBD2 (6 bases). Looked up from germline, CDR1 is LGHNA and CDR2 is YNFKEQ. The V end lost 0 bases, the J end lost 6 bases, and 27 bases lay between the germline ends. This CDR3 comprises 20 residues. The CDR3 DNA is TGTGCCAGCAGCCAAGAGTTCCCTAGCTGGAGGGTAGGGCCAGGAAACATTCAGTACATC. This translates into CASSQEFPSWRVGPGNIQYI.

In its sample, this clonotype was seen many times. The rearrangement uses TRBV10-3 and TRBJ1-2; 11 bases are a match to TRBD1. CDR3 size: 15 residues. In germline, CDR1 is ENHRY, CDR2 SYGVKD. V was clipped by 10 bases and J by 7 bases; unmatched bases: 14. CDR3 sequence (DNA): TGTGCCACTGGACAGGGGGCCCTCCAAGGCTCTGGCTACACCTTC. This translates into CATGQGALQGSGYTF.

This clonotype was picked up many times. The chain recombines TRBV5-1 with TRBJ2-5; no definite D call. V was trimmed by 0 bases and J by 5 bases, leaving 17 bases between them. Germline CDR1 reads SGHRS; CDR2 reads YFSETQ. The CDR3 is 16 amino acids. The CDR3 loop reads CASSLGTSSLWETQYF. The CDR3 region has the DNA TGCGCCAGCAGCTTGGGTACTTCGAGTCTGTGGGAGACCCAGTACTTC.

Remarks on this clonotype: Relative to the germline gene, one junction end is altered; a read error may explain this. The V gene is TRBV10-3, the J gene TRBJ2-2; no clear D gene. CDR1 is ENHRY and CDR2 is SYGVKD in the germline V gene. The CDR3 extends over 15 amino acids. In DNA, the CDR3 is TGTGCCATCAGTGACTTAGACAAGAACTCCGGGGAGCTGTTTTTT. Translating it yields CAISDLDKNSGELFF.

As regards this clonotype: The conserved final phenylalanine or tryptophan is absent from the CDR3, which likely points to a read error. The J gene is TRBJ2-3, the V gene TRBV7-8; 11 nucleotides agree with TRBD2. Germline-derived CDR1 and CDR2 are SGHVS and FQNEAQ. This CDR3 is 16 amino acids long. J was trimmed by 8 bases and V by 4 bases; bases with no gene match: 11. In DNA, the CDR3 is TGTGCCAGCAGCTGGGCCACGGGACTAGCGGAAGGTACGCAGTATTAT. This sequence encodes CASSWATGLAEGTQYY.

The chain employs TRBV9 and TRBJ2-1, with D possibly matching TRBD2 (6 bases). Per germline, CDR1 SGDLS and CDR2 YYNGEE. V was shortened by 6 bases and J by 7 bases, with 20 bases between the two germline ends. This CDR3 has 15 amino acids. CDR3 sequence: CASTPFSGGGNEQFF. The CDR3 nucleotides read TGTGCCAGCACCCCATTTAGCGGAGGCGGGAATGAGCAGTTCTTC.

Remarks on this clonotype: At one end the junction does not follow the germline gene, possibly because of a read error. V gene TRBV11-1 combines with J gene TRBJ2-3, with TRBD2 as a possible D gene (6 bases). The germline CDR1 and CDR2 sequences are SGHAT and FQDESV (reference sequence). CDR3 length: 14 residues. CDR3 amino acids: CASSLRQRPGESHF. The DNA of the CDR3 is TGTGCCAGCAGCCTAAGGCAACGTCCGGGAGAGTCTCACTTC.

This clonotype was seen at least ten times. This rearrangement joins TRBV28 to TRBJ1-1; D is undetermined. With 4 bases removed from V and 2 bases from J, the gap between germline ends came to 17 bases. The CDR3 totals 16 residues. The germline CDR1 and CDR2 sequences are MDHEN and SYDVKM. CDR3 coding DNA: TGTGCCAGCAGTTACGTACGCCCTAACACCAACACTGAAGCTTTCTTT. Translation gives CASSYVRPNTNTEAFF.

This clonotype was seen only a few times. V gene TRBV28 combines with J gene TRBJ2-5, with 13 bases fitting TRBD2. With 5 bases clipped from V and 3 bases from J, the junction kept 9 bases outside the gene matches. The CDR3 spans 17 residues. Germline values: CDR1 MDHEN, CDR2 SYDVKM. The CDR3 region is CASSTYTSGRAEETQYF. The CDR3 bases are TGTGCCAGCAGTACCTACACTAGCGGGAGGGCCGAAGAGACCCAGTACTTC.

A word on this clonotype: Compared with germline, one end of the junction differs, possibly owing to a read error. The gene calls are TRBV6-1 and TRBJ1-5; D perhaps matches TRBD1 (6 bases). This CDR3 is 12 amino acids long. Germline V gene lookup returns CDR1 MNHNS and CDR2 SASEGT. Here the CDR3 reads CTSRGLTKPQHF. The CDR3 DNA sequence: TGTACCAGCAGGGGCCTAACTAAGCCCCAGCATTTT.

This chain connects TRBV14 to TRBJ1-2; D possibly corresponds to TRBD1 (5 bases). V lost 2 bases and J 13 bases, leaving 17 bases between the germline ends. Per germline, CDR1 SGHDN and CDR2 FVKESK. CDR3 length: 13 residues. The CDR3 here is CASSQRQSYDCTF. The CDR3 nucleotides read TGTGCCAGCAGCCAAAGACAGTCCTATGACTGCACCTTC.

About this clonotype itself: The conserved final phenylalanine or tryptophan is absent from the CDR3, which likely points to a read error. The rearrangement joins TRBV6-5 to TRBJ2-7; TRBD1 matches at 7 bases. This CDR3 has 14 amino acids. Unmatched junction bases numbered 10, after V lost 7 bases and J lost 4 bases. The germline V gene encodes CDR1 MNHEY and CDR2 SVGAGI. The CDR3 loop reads CASTQGDRTYEQYL. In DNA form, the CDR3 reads TGTGCCAGCACCCAGGGGGACCGGACATACGAGCAGTACTTA.

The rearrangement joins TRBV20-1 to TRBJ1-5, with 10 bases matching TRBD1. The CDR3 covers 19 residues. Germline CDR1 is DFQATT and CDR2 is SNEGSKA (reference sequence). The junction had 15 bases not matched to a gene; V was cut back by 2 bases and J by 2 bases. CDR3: CSARPVAGQGQFGNQPQHF. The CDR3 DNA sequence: TGCAGTGCTAGACCTGTGGCGGGACAGGGGCAATTCGGCAATCAGCCCCAGCATTTT.

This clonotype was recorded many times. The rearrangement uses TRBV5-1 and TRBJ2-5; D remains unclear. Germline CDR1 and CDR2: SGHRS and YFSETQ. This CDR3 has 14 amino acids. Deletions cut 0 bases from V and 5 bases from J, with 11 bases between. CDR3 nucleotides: TGCGCCAGCAGCTTGGGGCCGACCCAGGAGACCCAGTACTTC. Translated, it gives CASSLGPTQETQYF.

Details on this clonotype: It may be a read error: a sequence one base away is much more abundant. The CDR3 nucleotides are TGTGACAGCAGTGAATTTGTGAACACTGAAGCTTTCTTT. This encodes CDSSEFVNTEAFF. The chain recombines TRBV6-1 with TRBJ1-1; D remains ambiguous. This CDR3 contains 13 residues. Per germline, CDR1 MNHNS and CDR2 SASEGT.

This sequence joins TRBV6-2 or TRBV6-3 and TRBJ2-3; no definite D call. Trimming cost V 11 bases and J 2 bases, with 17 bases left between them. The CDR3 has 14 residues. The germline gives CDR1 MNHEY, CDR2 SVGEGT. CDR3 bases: TGTGCCGGCACTGGAACCATTAACACAGATACGCAGTATTTT. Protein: CAGTGTINTDTQYF.

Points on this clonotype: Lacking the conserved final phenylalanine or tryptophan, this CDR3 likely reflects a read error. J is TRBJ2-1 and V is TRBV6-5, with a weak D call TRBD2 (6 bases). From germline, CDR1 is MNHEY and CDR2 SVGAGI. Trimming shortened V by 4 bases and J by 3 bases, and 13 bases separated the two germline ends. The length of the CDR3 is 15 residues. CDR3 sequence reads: CASSFRGSFYNEQFL. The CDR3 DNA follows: TGTGCCAGCAGTTTCCGGGGGAGCTTCTACAATGAGCAGTTCCTC.

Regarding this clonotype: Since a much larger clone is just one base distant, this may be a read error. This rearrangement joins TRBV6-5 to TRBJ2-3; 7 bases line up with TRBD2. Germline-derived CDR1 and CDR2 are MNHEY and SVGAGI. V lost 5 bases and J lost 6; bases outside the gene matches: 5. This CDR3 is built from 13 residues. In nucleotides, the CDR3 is TGTGCCAGCAGTGGGACTATTAGGGATACGCAGTATTTT. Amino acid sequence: CASSGTIRDTQYF.

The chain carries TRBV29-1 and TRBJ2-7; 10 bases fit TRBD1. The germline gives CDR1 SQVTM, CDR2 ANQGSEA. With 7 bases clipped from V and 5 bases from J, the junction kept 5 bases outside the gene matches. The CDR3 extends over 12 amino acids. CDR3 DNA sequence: TGCAGCGGGACAGGGGGTACCAACGAGCAGTACTTC. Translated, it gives CSGTGGTNEQYF.

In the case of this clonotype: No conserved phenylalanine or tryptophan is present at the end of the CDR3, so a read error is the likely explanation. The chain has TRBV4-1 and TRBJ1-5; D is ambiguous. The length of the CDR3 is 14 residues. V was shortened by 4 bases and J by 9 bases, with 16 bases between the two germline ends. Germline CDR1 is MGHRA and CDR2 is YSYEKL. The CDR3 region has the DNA TGCGCCAGCAGCCCTATCGAGACGGGTCGGCCCCAGCATTCT. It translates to CASSPIETGRPQHS.

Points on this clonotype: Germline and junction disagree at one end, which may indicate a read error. The CDR3 coding sequence is TGTGCCAGCAACTTCTGGGGCGGGGAGCTGTTCTTT. This sequence encodes CASNFWGGELFF. The chain uses TRBV11-2 and TRBJ2-2; D perhaps matches TRBD2 (6 bases). The CDR3 is 12 residues long. CDR1 is SGHAT and CDR2 is FQNNGV in the germline V gene.

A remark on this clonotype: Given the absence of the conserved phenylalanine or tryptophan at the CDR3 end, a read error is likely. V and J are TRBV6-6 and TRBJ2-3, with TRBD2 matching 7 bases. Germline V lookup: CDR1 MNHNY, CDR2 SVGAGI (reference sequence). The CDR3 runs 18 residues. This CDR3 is CASSYSRGSSRGTDMQYL. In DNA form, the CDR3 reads TGTGCCAGCAGTTACTCGCGCGGGAGCTCCAGAGGCACAGATATGCAGTATCTT.

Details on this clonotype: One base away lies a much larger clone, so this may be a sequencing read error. The CDR3 loop reads CSSSRDSLSEQYF. CDR3 in DNA: TGTTCCAGCAGCCGGGACAGTCTGTCCGAGCAGTACTTC. The rearrangement joins TRBV7-9 to TRBJ2-7, with 7 nucleotides matching TRBD1. The CDR3 totals 13 residues. Germline CDR1 is SEHNR and CDR2 is FQNEAQ (reference sequence).

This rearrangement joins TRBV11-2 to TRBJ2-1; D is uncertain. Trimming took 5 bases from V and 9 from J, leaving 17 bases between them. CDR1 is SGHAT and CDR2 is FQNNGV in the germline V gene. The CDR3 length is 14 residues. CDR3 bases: TGTGCCAGCAGCCCCCAGCGCTCTTCGAGTGAGCAGTTCTTC. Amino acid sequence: CASSPQRSSSEQFF.

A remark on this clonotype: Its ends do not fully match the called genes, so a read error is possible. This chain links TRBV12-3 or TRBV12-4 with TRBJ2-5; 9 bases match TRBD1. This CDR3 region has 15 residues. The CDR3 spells CTSSFSTGGAETQYF. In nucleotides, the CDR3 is TGTACCAGCAGTTTTTCAACAGGGGGCGCGGAGACCCAGTACTTC.

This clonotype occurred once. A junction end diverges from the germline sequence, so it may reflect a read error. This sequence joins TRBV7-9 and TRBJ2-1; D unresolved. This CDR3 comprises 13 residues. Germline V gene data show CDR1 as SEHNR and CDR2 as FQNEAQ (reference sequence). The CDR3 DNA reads TGTGCAAGCAGCACCTATGTTACCCATGAGCAGTTCTTC. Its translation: CASSTYVTHEQFF.